What follows are 14 T cell receptor beta chains derived from one specimen sequenced in a study of T-cell memory formation after mild COVID-19. TCRdb analysed the 5' RACE reads with MiXCR anew, one entry per CDR3 protein. The top ten hold 20% to 25% of the sample, which has about 310,000 distinct CDR3 sequences, around a sixth seen once. Material for sequencing was PBMCs or a T cell subset sorted from them (not recorded which). These receptors originate from a man between 18 and 29 years old who had mild COVID-19 (a few samples of this study predate the infection). Cell type and time point are not known.

This clonotype was counted a few times. This chain connects TRBV5-5 to TRBJ1-3, with a tentative D call TRBD1 (5 bases). Between the trimmed V and J ends, which lost 0 bases and 2 bases, there was a span of 9 bases. The CDR3 has 15 residues. In germline, CDR1 is SGHKS, CDR2 YYEKEE (reference sequence). The CDR3 reads CASSLGEGTGNTIYF. CDR3 in DNA: TGTGCCAGCAGCTTGGGTGAGGGGACTGGAAACACCATATATTTT.

This clonotype was counted only a few times. The J gene is TRBJ1-5, the V gene TRBV19; the D is unclear. Trimming took off 4 bases at V and 5 bases at J, with 9 bases between the two ends. CDR1 and CDR2 (germline): LNHDA, SQIVND (reference sequence). This CDR3 has 13 residues. The chain's CDR3 is CASSNKVYQPQHF. The CDR3 nucleotides read TGTGCCAGTAGTAATAAGGTCTATCAGCCCCAGCATTTT.

This clonotype was found a few times. V and J are TRBV9 and TRBJ2-3; D might be TRBD2 (5 bases). The CDR3 loop spans 16 amino acids. The ends were cut back, 4 bases at V and 7 bases at J, with 22 bases in the middle. CDR1 and CDR2 (germline): SGDLS, YYNGEE. The CDR3 sequence: CASSLRGSEAMHTQYF. In DNA form, the CDR3 reads TGTGCCAGCAGCCTCCGGGGTAGCGAGGCGATGCATACGCAGTATTTT.

This clonotype has a handful of counts. The chain has TRBV27 and TRBJ2-3; D might be TRBD1 (6 bases). V dropped 6 bases and J dropped 14 bases, with 27 bases sitting between them. The CDR3 has 15 amino acids. The germline V gene encodes CDR1 MNHEY and CDR2 SMNVEV (reference sequence). The CDR3 DNA is TGTGCCAGCAGATCGTTACAGGGTCTGCTGGGTATGTTGTATTTT. It encodes CASRSLQGLLGMLYF.

This clonotype was picked up a small number of times. The V gene is TRBV4-2, the J gene TRBJ2-6; D is unresolved. V dropped 3 bases and J dropped 1 base, with 13 bases sitting between them. Germline V gives CDR1 LGHNA, CDR2 YNFKEQ. CDR3 length equals 17 residues. Here the CDR3 reads CASSQATRTSGANVLTF. The DNA for the CDR3 is TGTGCCAGCAGCCAGGCCACACGTACGTCTGGGGCCAACGTCCTGACTTTC.

J is TRBJ2-1 and V is TRBV10-3; 9 bases are a match to TRBD1. Per the germline V gene, CDR1 is ENHRY and CDR2 is SYGVKD. The CDR3 is made up of 14 amino acids. Trimming cost V 6 bases and J 4 bases; bases outside gene matches: 4. CDR3 protein: CAIRSGTGYNEQFF. DNA of the CDR3: TGTGCCATCAGATCCGGGACAGGGTACAATGAGCAGTTCTTC.

There are many counts of this clonotype. The V and J genes are TRBV6-5 and TRBJ1-1; D might be TRBD1 (6 bases). V was cut by 0 bases and J by 3 bases, with 14 bases left in between. Germline CDR1 and CDR2: MNHEY and SVGAGI. The CDR3 length is 16 residues. The CDR3 sequence: CASSYSKGGAHTEAFF. The CDR3, as DNA: TGTGCCAGCAGTTACTCAAAGGGGGGGGCCCACACTGAAGCTTTCTTT.

V usage is TRBV11-2 and J usage is TRBJ2-4, with 9 bases that match TRBD1. Trimming cost V 1 base and J 6 bases; bases outside gene matches: 7. CDR3 size: 16 residues. Germline CDR1 SGHAT, CDR2 FQNNGV. The CDR3 region has the DNA TGTGCCAGCAGCTTAGGGCCGGGACAGGGTATAAACATTCAGTACTTC. It translates to CASSLGPGQGINIQYF.

This rearrangement joins TRBV5-1 to TRBJ2-2; 7 bases are shared with TRBD2. CDR1 and CDR2 (germline): SGHRS, YFSETQ. The junction had 5 bases not matched to a gene; V was cut back by 6 bases and J by 3 bases. The length of the CDR3 is 14 residues. The CDR3 nucleotides are TGCGCCAGCAATCCGGGGAGGGACACCGGGGAGCTGTTTTTT. This sequence encodes CASNPGRDTGELFF.

This clonotype was observed a handful of times. The CDR3 reads CASSPAGTSGYNEQFF. In DNA, the CDR3 is TGTGCCAGCAGTCCGGCCGGGACTAGCGGGTACAATGAGCAGTTCTTC. The rearrangement joins TRBV6-5 to TRBJ2-1; 12 positions agree with TRBD2. Germline loops: CDR1 MNHEY, CDR2 SVGAGI. The CDR3 is made up of 16 amino acids. V trimming: 5 bases; J trimming: 4 bases; junction bases outside the gene matches: 6.

This clonotype was seen a few times. The rearrangement uses TRBV7-2 and TRBJ2-7, with 11 bases lining up with TRBD2. Germline V CDR1 and CDR2: SGHTA, FQGNSA. V was pared by 1 base and J by 0 bases, with 5 bases of the junction left unmatched. The CDR3 contains 17 residues. CDR3 nucleotides: TGTGCCAGCAGCTTAGAACAACTAGCGGGGGCCTCCTACGAGCAGTACGTC. Its translation: CASSLEQLAGASYEQYV.

The sample holds a few counts of this clonotype. This CDR3 reads CSARVLAAYQETQYF. DNA of the CDR3: TGCAGTGCTAGAGTCTTAGCAGCGTACCAAGAGACCCAGTACTTC. The V and J genes are TRBV20-1 and TRBJ2-5; the D is unclear. Germline V lookup: CDR1 DFQATT, CDR2 SNEGSKA (reference sequence). V was trimmed by 1 base and J by 0 bases, leaving 12 bases between them. The CDR3 is 15 amino acids.

This rearrangement joins TRBV9 to TRBJ1-4; D unresolved. The CDR3 is made up of 15 amino acids. V dropped 0 bases and J dropped 3 bases, with 9 bases sitting between them. CDR1 is SGDLS and CDR2 is YYNGEE in the germline V gene. The CDR3 loop reads CASSVVGNPNEKLFF. CDR3 DNA sequence: TGTGCCAGCAGCGTAGTGGGGAATCCTAATGAAAAACTGTTTTTT.

This clonotype came up once. The genes are TRBV6-1 and TRBJ2-7; 11 nucleotides agree with TRBD2. V shed 5 bases, J shed 6 bases, and the junction held 6 bases outside the gene matches. The V gene's germline CDR1 is MNHNS and CDR2 SASEGT. This CDR3 comprises 14 residues. For the CDR3, the DNA is TGTGCCAGCAGTCGTGACGGGACTAGCGGCGAGCAGTACGTC. Protein product: CASSRDGTSGEQYV.